The TCR beta chain under discussion was sequenced for a study of blood T cell repertoires in COVID-19. At the level of the study: Spain, Italy and the United States supplied samples that represented acute and convalescent COVID-19. From T cells, B-cell-depleted T cells, or PBMCs came the material, which was cDNA or gDNA.

Germline V lookup: CDR1 SGHVS, CDR2 FQNEAQ. There are 15 residues in the CDR3. The junction had 7 bases not matched to a gene; V was cut back by 5 bases and J by 5 bases. Data came from immunoSEQ multiplex PCR; TCRdb stores just in-frame clones and leaves some out. Among some 220,000 clones listed, over 75% were seen once. Material: peripheral blood. The J gene is TRBJ2-1, the V gene TRBV7-8, with TRBD1 matching 9 bases. This clonotype was sampled from a woman in her 70s with COVID-19, enrolled during active disease. The CDR3 protein is CASSDGTGPDNEQFF. The CDR3 DNA follows: TGTGCCAGCAGCGACGGGACAGGGCCTGACAATGAGCAGTTCTTC.